This TCR beta chain was profiled in a study of CD8 T cells in ankylosing spondylitis. General study findings and limits: Prior work had noted some motif variants in reactive arthritis blood and synovial fluid. Reportedly, significant enrichment of disease-linked clones occurred in matched ankylosing spondylitis synovial fluid.

Library preparation for TCR beta used quantitative 5'-RACE with molecular barcodes. TCRdb reprocessed the 5' RACE reads via MiXCR and lists one record per CDR3 protein. The repertoire holds some 150,000 distinct CDR3 sequences, approximately 10% seen once, with less than 5% in the top ten. The CDR3 contains 13 residues. Germline CDR1 is DFQATT and CDR2 is SNEGSKA (reference sequence). Notes on this clonotype: Its antigen is not identified. This may arise from a read error, as a much more abundant clone is one base away.

The source is a female donor with ankylosing spondylitis or in good health (not recorded which). The V call is TRBV20-1, the J call TRBJ2-5; D perhaps matches TRBD1 (6 bases). Input material: blood, either unsorted or a sorted T cell fraction (not recorded which). The CDR3 loop is CSATGTSGEAQYF. Written as DNA, the CDR3 is TGCAGTGCTACCGGGACAAGCGGAGAGGCCCAGTACTTC.